The rows below give T cell receptor beta chains drawn from one sample of a study of regulatory T cells in long-lasting Graves disease. TCRdb ran MiXCR on the multiplex PCR reads and lists one entry per CDR3 protein. The data show about 420,000 distinct CDR3 sequences, roughly 15% seen once. The same sample was also used in a study of T cells in Graves' hyperthyroidism and ophthalmopathy.

Specimen: peripheral blood mononuclear cells (PBMCs), collected at new diagnosis, from a patient treated with antithyroid drugs. Receptors were obtained from a woman younger than 30 with Graves disease. CDR3s include the opening cysteine and the closing phenylalanine or tryptophan. A D gene is named only where the DNA matches it firmly. Not all rows give a size; the values are once, few, many and, for expanded clones, a class.

j_call: TRBJ2-7; d_call: TRBD2; v_call: TRBV20-1; clone_size: -; cdr3_nt: TGCAGTGCTACCGGGACTAGCCCCTACGAGCAGTACTTC; cdr3_aa: CSATGTSPYEQYF
j_call: TRBJ2-7; d_call: TRBD2; v_call: TRBV20-1; clone_size: many; cdr3_nt: TGCAGTGCTGTTCTAGCGGGACTCTACGAGCAGTACTTC; cdr3_aa: CSAVLAGLYEQYF
j_call: TRBJ2-1; d_call: TRBD2; v_call: TRBV20-1; clone_size: many; cdr3_nt: TGCAGTGCTAAAGGAGCGGGAGGCCTCTACAATGAGCAGTTCTTC; cdr3_aa: CSAKGAGGLYNEQFF
j_call: TRBJ2-1; d_call: TRBD2; v_call: TRBV14; clone_size: -; cdr3_nt: TGTGCCAGCAGCCAAGGACTAGCGGGAGGGCAGACCTACAATGAGCAGTTCTTC; cdr3_aa: CASSQGLAGGQTYNEQFF
j_call: TRBJ2-1; d_call: TRBD2; v_call: TRBV6-2/TRBV6-3; clone_size: few; cdr3_nt: TGTGCCAGCAGTTCACATAGGCTAGCGGAGATGAGGTTCTTC; cdr3_aa: CASSSHRLAEMRFF
j_call: TRBJ2-7; d_call: TRBD1; v_call: TRBV30; clone_size: -; cdr3_nt: TGTGCCTGGAGAGATGACCCGGGACAGGGCCTCGAGCAGTACTTC; cdr3_aa: CAWRDDPGQGLEQYF
j_call: TRBJ1-5; d_call: -; v_call: TRBV11-2; clone_size: many; cdr3_nt: TGTGCCAGCAGCCCCCGTCCGGGACACTATAGCAATCAGCCCCAGCATTTT; cdr3_aa: CASSPRPGHYSNQPQHF
j_call: TRBJ2-2; d_call: -; v_call: TRBV4-3; clone_size: many; cdr3_nt: TGCGCCAGCAGCCAAGCCCTGCTAACCTATAACGGGGAGCTGTTTTTT; cdr3_aa: CASSQALLTYNGELFF
j_call: TRBJ2-7; d_call: -; v_call: TRBV28; clone_size: many; cdr3_nt: TGTGCCAGCAGTTCATATTCCTACGAGCAGTACTTC; cdr3_aa: CASSSYSYEQYF
j_call: TRBJ2-4; d_call: -; v_call: TRBV20-1; clone_size: many; cdr3_nt: TGCAGCGACCCCATGGCCAAAAACATTCAGTACTTC; cdr3_aa: CSDPMAKNIQYF
j_call: TRBJ1-5; d_call: -; v_call: TRBV28; clone_size: many; cdr3_nt: TGTGCCAGCAGCCCCCGGGGGCGCGTAAATCAGCCCCAGCATTTT; cdr3_aa: CASSPRGRVNQPQHF
j_call: TRBJ1-1; d_call: TRBD1; v_call: TRBV6-1; clone_size: many; cdr3_nt: TGTGCCAGCTCCGTGGGACAGGAGAACACTGAAGCTTTCTTT; cdr3_aa: CASSVGQENTEAFF
j_call: TRBJ2-5; d_call: TRBD1; v_call: TRBV7-9; clone_size: -; cdr3_nt: TGTGCCAGCAGCTTTGGGGACAGGGAAGAGACCCAGTACTTC; cdr3_aa: CASSFGDREETQYF
j_call: TRBJ2-7; d_call: TRBD2; v_call: TRBV20-1; clone_size: -; cdr3_nt: TGCAGTGCTAGAGGAGGAGGCGGGACTAGCGGGTTCTACGAGCAGTACTTC; cdr3_aa: CSARGGGGTSGFYEQYF
j_call: TRBJ2-1; d_call: -; v_call: TRBV7-9; clone_size: -; cdr3_nt: TGTGCCAGCAGCTTGGCCGCTGAGCAGTTCTTC; cdr3_aa: CASSLAAEQFF
j_call: TRBJ2-3; d_call: TRBD2; v_call: TRBV7-2; clone_size: many; cdr3_nt: TGTGCCAGCAGCATACTAGCGGGAGGTTCCACAGATACGCAGTATTTT; cdr3_aa: CASSILAGGSTDTQYF
j_call: TRBJ2-3; d_call: -; v_call: TRBV12-3/TRBV12-4; clone_size: many; cdr3_nt: TGTGCCAGCAGACCTCCTACAGGGATAGATACGCAGTATTTT; cdr3_aa: CASRPPTGIDTQYF
j_call: TRBJ2-3; d_call: TRBD1; v_call: TRBV13; clone_size: many; cdr3_nt: TGTGCCAGCAGCCAGAGGGACAGCTACAACACAGATACGCAGTATTTT; cdr3_aa: CASSQRDSYNTDTQYF
j_call: TRBJ2-6; d_call: -; v_call: TRBV6-5; clone_size: many; cdr3_nt: TGTGCCAGCAGTTACTCCGTAGGGCTCTCTGGGGCCAACGTCCTGACTTTC; cdr3_aa: CASSYSVGLSGANVLTF
j_call: TRBJ1-2; d_call: -; v_call: TRBV6-5; clone_size: few; cdr3_nt: TGTGCCAGCAGTTACTCCGGCGGCGGGGGGCAGGGGGGCTACACCTTC; cdr3_aa: CASSYSGGGGQGGYTF
j_call: TRBJ2-3; d_call: -; v_call: TRBV7-2; clone_size: many; cdr3_nt: TGTGCCAGCAGCTTAGTAGGGGGGGGAGCAGATACGCAGTATTTT; cdr3_aa: CASSLVGGGADTQYF
j_call: TRBJ1-1; d_call: TRBD1; v_call: TRBV6-2/TRBV6-3; clone_size: many; cdr3_nt: TGTGCCAGCAGCGGGACAGTATACGCTGAAGCTTTCTTT; cdr3_aa: CASSGTVYAEAFF
j_call: TRBJ2-1; d_call: TRBD2; v_call: TRBV7-8; clone_size: many; cdr3_nt: TGTGCCAGCAGCTTACGGATAGCGGGAGGGCCAAAAGCTGCCAATGAGCAGTTCTTC; cdr3_aa: CASSLRIAGGPKAANEQFF
j_call: TRBJ2-1; d_call: -; v_call: TRBV29-1; clone_size: -; cdr3_nt: TGCAGCGTTGAGACTAGATCCTACAATGAGCAGTTCTTC; cdr3_aa: CSVETRSYNEQFF
j_call: TRBJ2-3; d_call: TRBD2; v_call: TRBV20-1; clone_size: -; cdr3_nt: TGCAGTGCTAATCCTGTAGCGGGAGGAGATACGCAGTATTTT; cdr3_aa: CSANPVAGGDTQYF
j_call: TRBJ1-2; d_call: -; v_call: TRBV20-1; clone_size: -; cdr3_nt: TGCAGTGCTAGAGCCGTACCCCGGGGCAGGGTCTCAGGCTACACCTTC; cdr3_aa: CSARAVPRGRVSGYTF
j_call: TRBJ1-1; d_call: -; v_call: TRBV19; clone_size: -; cdr3_nt: TGTGCCAGTAGTATAACTACAGCCGAAGCTTTCTTT; cdr3_aa: CASSITTAEAFF
j_call: TRBJ2-5; d_call: TRBD2; v_call: TRBV9; clone_size: few; cdr3_nt: TGTGCCAGCAGCGCTGCGATTTCGTTAGCGGGCCAAGAGACCCAGTACTTC; cdr3_aa: CASSAAISLAGQETQYF
j_call: TRBJ2-7; d_call: TRBD2; v_call: TRBV9; clone_size: -; cdr3_nt: TGTGCCAGCAGCGTAGAGGGTAGCGGGCGGTTCTACGAGCAGTACTTC; cdr3_aa: CASSVEGSGRFYEQYF
j_call: TRBJ2-1; d_call: TRBD2; v_call: TRBV6-2/TRBV6-3; clone_size: -; cdr3_nt: TGTGCCAGCAGTTACCTGCCGGGACTAGCGGGAGCCAACAATGAGCAGTTCTTC; cdr3_aa: CASSYLPGLAGANNEQFF
j_call: TRBJ1-3; d_call: TRBD1; v_call: TRBV5-6; clone_size: -; cdr3_nt: TGTGCCAGCAGCGCCCGGGACAGACCTTCTGGAAACACCATATATTTT; cdr3_aa: CASSARDRPSGNTIYF
j_call: TRBJ2-2; d_call: -; v_call: TRBV6-2/TRBV6-3; clone_size: few; cdr3_nt: TGTGCCAGCAGTTCCCTTAGGACGAGGAACACCGGGGAGCTGTTTTTT; cdr3_aa: CASSSLRTRNTGELFF
j_call: TRBJ2-2; d_call: TRBD2; v_call: TRBV12-3/TRBV12-4; clone_size: few; cdr3_nt: TGTGCCAGCAGTCCTTGGACTAGCGGGATGTCCGGGGAGCTGTTTTTT; cdr3_aa: CASSPWTSGMSGELFF
j_call: TRBJ1-1; d_call: -; v_call: TRBV28; clone_size: few; cdr3_nt: TGTGCCAGCAGTTTAGGTAGAGGGGGAGGAACTGAAGCTTTCTTT; cdr3_aa: CASSLGRGGGTEAFF
j_call: TRBJ2-3; d_call: -; v_call: TRBV28; clone_size: -; cdr3_nt: TGTGCCAGCAACTCCCCGACTAGACTGACAGATACGCAGTATTTT; cdr3_aa: CASNSPTRLTDTQYF
j_call: TRBJ2-1; d_call: -; v_call: TRBV20-1; clone_size: -; cdr3_nt: TGCAGTGCTAGCGGAAACTACAATGAGCAGTTCTTC; cdr3_aa: CSASGNYNEQFF
j_call: TRBJ2-2; d_call: TRBD1; v_call: TRBV24-1; clone_size: -; cdr3_nt: TGTGCCACCAGTGAGCAGGACAGGGGGGACACCGGGGAGCTGTTTTTT; cdr3_aa: CATSEQDRGDTGELFF
j_call: TRBJ2-7; d_call: TRBD1; v_call: TRBV30; clone_size: -; cdr3_nt: TGTGCCTGGAGTGTAACAGGGGGGCCGACGGGCGAGCAGTACTTC; cdr3_aa: CAWSVTGGPTGEQYF
j_call: TRBJ2-1; d_call: -; v_call: TRBV20-1; clone_size: many; cdr3_nt: TGCAGTGGGGGGGAGCCTACCTACAATGAGCAGTTCTTC; cdr3_aa: CSGGEPTYNEQFF
j_call: TRBJ2-7; d_call: -; v_call: TRBV7-8; clone_size: many; cdr3_nt: TGTGCCAGCAGCTCCATATCCTCGACTCAATCCAGCTCCTACGAGCAGTACTTC; cdr3_aa: CASSSISSTQSSSYEQYF
j_call: TRBJ2-3; d_call: -; v_call: TRBV3-1; clone_size: many; cdr3_nt: TGTGCCAGCAGCCAAGAGTTTAGCACAGATACGCAGTATTTT; cdr3_aa: CASSQEFSTDTQYF
j_call: TRBJ2-7; d_call: TRBD2; v_call: TRBV28; clone_size: many; cdr3_nt: TGTGCCGCGCGGGGATTTAGAGCGGGAGGGGGGGAGCAGTACTTC; cdr3_aa: CAARGFRAGGGEQYF
j_call: TRBJ1-2; d_call: -; v_call: TRBV4-2; clone_size: few; cdr3_nt: TGTGCCAGCAGCCCGGAGACAGGAGGGGCCTACACCTTC; cdr3_aa: CASSPETGGAYTF
j_call: TRBJ1-6; d_call: -; v_call: TRBV28; clone_size: many; cdr3_nt: TGTGCCAGCAGTTTTCCCTCCGGACAGAATTCACCCCTCCACTTT; cdr3_aa: CASSFPSGQNSPLHF
j_call: TRBJ2-7; d_call: TRBD2; v_call: TRBV6-2/TRBV6-3; clone_size: many; cdr3_nt: TGTGCCAGCAGCGCCGGACTAGCGGGAGGACTCGAGCAGTACTTC; cdr3_aa: CASSAGLAGGLEQYF
j_call: TRBJ2-7; d_call: -; v_call: TRBV5-1; clone_size: many; cdr3_nt: TGCGCCAGCAGCAAGGGGTGGGACGACGAGCAGTACTTC; cdr3_aa: CASSKGWDDEQYF
j_call: TRBJ2-7; d_call: -; v_call: TRBV12-3/TRBV12-4; clone_size: few; cdr3_nt: TGTGCCAGCAGTTCCGCGACAGGCTACGAGCAGTACTTC; cdr3_aa: CASSSATGYEQYF
j_call: TRBJ2-1; d_call: TRBD2; v_call: TRBV20-1; clone_size: many; cdr3_nt: TGCAGTGCTGCGAGAGCGGGAAAGAGCTCCTACAATGAGCAGTTCTTC; cdr3_aa: CSAARAGKSSYNEQFF
j_call: TRBJ1-5; d_call: -; v_call: TRBV12-3/TRBV12-4; clone_size: few; cdr3_nt: TGTGCCAGCAGTCCGGACAGTTTTAGGCCCCAGCATTTT; cdr3_aa: CASSPDSFRPQHF
j_call: TRBJ2-1; d_call: TRBD2; v_call: TRBV4-2; clone_size: -; cdr3_nt: TGTGCCAGCAGCGTATCCGCGGGAGCGCCCTACAATGAGCAGTTCTTC; cdr3_aa: CASSVSAGAPYNEQFF
j_call: TRBJ1-1; d_call: -; v_call: TRBV5-1; clone_size: many; cdr3_nt: TGCGCCAGCAGCTTGGGCCAGGGGATTGAAGCTTTCTTT; cdr3_aa: CASSLGQGIEAFF
j_call: TRBJ2-1; d_call: TRBD2; v_call: TRBV10-3; clone_size: few; cdr3_nt: TGTGCCATCAGTGAGTCCGGGGGAGGGCACTACAATGAGCAGTTCTTC; cdr3_aa: CAISESGGGHYNEQFF
j_call: TRBJ2-2; d_call: -; v_call: TRBV7-9; clone_size: -; cdr3_nt: TGTGCCAGCAGCTCCGGCCTTAGTACCCCCGGGGAGCTGTTTTTT; cdr3_aa: CASSSGLSTPGELFF
j_call: TRBJ2-5; d_call: -; v_call: TRBV19; clone_size: few; cdr3_nt: TGTGCCAGTAGTAGGGACCCCGGGGGGACCCAGTACTTC; cdr3_aa: CASSRDPGGTQYF
j_call: TRBJ2-1; d_call: -; v_call: TRBV3-1; clone_size: many; cdr3_nt: TGTGCCAGCAGCCCCTCTAGGGGGGTCGTTAACAATGAGCAGTTCTTC; cdr3_aa: CASSPSRGVVNNEQFF